What follows describes a single TCR beta chain. With V trimmed by 4 bases and J by 3 bases, 6 bases remained unmatched. CDR1 is SNHLY and CDR2 is FYNNEI in the germline V gene. This CDR3 is 16 amino acids long. Study processing details: By means of reference gene primer amplification, nucleated cell counts were estimated. Using immunoSEQ multiplex PCR, the repertoire was profiled, and TCRdb retains in-frame clones only, with some absent. V and J calls and clone size are copied from that table; D and trimming were computed from the DNA. The table records 250,000 or so clones, about 83% of them present only once. The data belong to a study of blood T cell repertoires in COVID-19. On the study more broadly: Samples of COVID-19 (acute and convalescent) were obtained from the United States, Italy and Spain. Sample material is recorded as cDNA or gDNA derived from T cells, B-cell-depleted T cells, or PBMCs.

The sequencing sample was made of peripheral blood. The TCR sequence derives from a human donor in a cohort sampled during active COVID-19. The V and J genes are TRBV2 and TRBJ2-7; TRBD2 matches 13 bases. The chain's CDR3 is CASSVGLAGKGYEQYF. CDR3 DNA: TGTGCCAGCAGTGTGGGACTAGCGGGAAAGGGCTACGAGCAGTACTTC.